Listed below are T cell receptor beta chains from one sample, sequenced in a study of T cell responses to AZD1222 COVID-19 vaccine. Some clones are missing from TCRdb's copy, which holds only in-frame ones; the method was immunoSEQ multiplex PCR. The sample consists of more than 60,000 clones, about 90% of them appearing once. The sample was peripheral blood, taken on day 0 of AZD1222 vaccination. These receptor sequences come from an adult in good health. The CDR3 runs from the conserved cysteine through the conserved F or W. The D gene is left open where the match is weak. Expanded clones are given a class, and other clones once, few, many or no size at all.

cdr3_aa cdr3_nt j_call d_call v_call clone_size
CASRPDRGSFGIQYF TGTGCCAGCAGGCCCGACAGGGGTTCCTTCGGCATTCAGTACTTC TRBJ2-4 TRBD1 TRBV6-5 NA
CSVSSGGKETQYF TGCAGCGTTAGTAGCGGGGGAAAAGAGACCCAGTACTTC TRBJ2-5 TRBD2 TRBV29-1 NA
CAIQQDINSPLHF TGTGCCATCCAGCAGGACATTAATTCACCCCTCCACTTT TRBJ1-6 NA TRBV10-3 NA
CASSYGGSTDTQYF TGTGCCAGCAGTTACGGGGGTAGCACAGATACGCAGTATTTT TRBJ2-3 NA TRBV6-5 NA
CASSYLSGGYQSQYF TGTGCCAGCAGTTACCTCTCGGGGGGCTATCAGTCCCAGTACTTC TRBJ2-5 NA TRBV6-6 NA
CASAEGGGSVHPDTQYF TGTGCCAGCGCGGAGGGCGGGGGGTCCGTGCACCCAGATACGCAGTATTTT TRBJ2-3 TRBD2 TRBV7-3 NA
CASSLRFQASPSNTEAFF TGTGCCAGCAGCTTAAGGTTTCAGGCCTCACCCTCGAACACTGAAGCTTTCTTT TRBJ1-1 NA TRBV11-2 NA
CASSQSRRVRERTGANVLTF TGTGCCAGCAGCCAATCCCGCAGGGTCAGGGAACGGACTGGGGCCAACGTCCTGACTTTC TRBJ2-6 NA TRBV21-1 NA
CAWRDAEKLFF TGTGCCTGGAGAGACGCAGAAAAACTGTTTTTT TRBJ1-4 NA TRBV30 NA
CASSFTGGGETQYF TGTGCCAGCAGTTTCACCGGGGGCGGAGAGACCCAGTACTTC TRBJ2-5 NA TRBV27 NA
CASSLAHTEAFF TGTGCCAGCAGCTTAGCCCACACTGAAGCTTTCTTT TRBJ1-1 NA TRBV7-9 NA
CASSSYGGGGDTQYF TGTGCCAGCAGTTCTTACGGGGGGGGAGGTGATACGCAGTATTTT TRBJ2-3 TRBD2 TRBV27 few
CASSAVEGSYNEQFF TGTGCCAGCAGCGCAGTCGAGGGATCCTACAATGAGCAGTTCTTC TRBJ2-1 NA TRBV9 NA
CASSAGTVIRETQYF TGTGCCAGTAGCGCCGGGACAGTGATCAGAGAGACCCAGTACTTC TRBJ2-5 TRBD1 TRBV19 NA
CATRGLGYSYEQYF TGTGCCACTCGGGGACTAGGATATTCCTACGAGCAGTACTTC TRBJ2-7 TRBD2 TRBV6-5 NA
CASSLGLRTAGTGELFF TGTGCCAGCAGCTTAGGGCTTAGGACAGCCGGCACCGGGGAGCTGTTTTTT TRBJ2-2 NA TRBV7-2 NA
CASSGPTDRGTEAFF TGTGCCAGCAGCGGGCCGACCGACAGGGGCACTGAAGCTTTCTTT TRBJ1-1 TRBD1 TRBV11-2 NA
CASSERGQGGDSPLHF TGTGCCAGCAGCGAGAGGGGACAGGGGGGTGATTCACCCCTCCACTTT TRBJ1-6 TRBD1 TRBV9 NA
CASSLERQGHEQYF TGCGCCAGCAGCTTGGAGCGACAGGGCCACGAGCAGTACTTC TRBJ2-7 TRBD1 TRBV5-1 NA
CASSSYLGNSPLHF TGTGCCAGCAGCTCCTATCTAGGGAATTCACCCCTCCACTTT TRBJ1-6 NA TRBV27 NA
CASSPWDGNTIYF TGTGCCAGCAGTCCTTGGGATGGAAACACCATATATTTT TRBJ1-3 NA TRBV6-5 NA
CACSRVAGFYNEQFF TGTGCCTGCTCGAGGGTAGCGGGATTTTACAATGAGCAGTTCTTC TRBJ2-1 TRBD2 TRBV11-2 NA
CASSQWGYNEQFF TGTGCCAGCAGCCAGTGGGGCTACAATGAGCAGTTCTTC TRBJ2-1 NA TRBV3-1/TRBV3-2 many
CASSIQGNTEAFF TGTGCCAGTAGTATCCAGGGGAACACTGAAGCTTTCTTT TRBJ1-1 NA TRBV19 once
CASSAGGIGANEKLFF TGTGCCAGCAGCGCAGGGGGCATAGGGGCTAATGAAAAACTGTTTTTT TRBJ1-4 TRBD1 TRBV2 NA
CASSIRARGNTGELFF TGTGCCAGTAGTATAAGGGCTAGAGGTAACACCGGGGAGCTGTTTTTT TRBJ2-2 NA TRBV19 NA
CASSYGSGNTIYF TGTGCCAGCAGTTACGGCTCTGGAAACACCATATATTTT TRBJ1-3 NA TRBV12-3/TRBV12-4 NA
CASSEWTGRNTEAFF TGCGCCAGCAGTGAGTGGACAGGGCGGAACACTGAAGCTTTCTTT TRBJ1-1 TRBD1 TRBV10-1 NA
CASSDSMGSPTDTQYF TGTGCCAGCAGTGACTCGATGGGCAGTCCCACAGATACGCAGTATTTT TRBJ2-3 NA TRBV6-4 NA
CASRTGRTGELFF TGTGCCAGCAGGACAGGGAGGACCGGGGAGCTGTTTTTT TRBJ2-2 NA TRBV5-6 NA
CASSLTGPSSNEQYF TGCGCCAGCAGCTTGACCGGACCGAGCTCCAACGAGCAGTACTTC TRBJ2-7 NA TRBV5-1 NA
CASSTNREGYEQYF TGTGCCAGCAGTACGAACAGGGAAGGCTACGAGCAGTACTTC TRBJ2-7 NA TRBV6-2/TRBV6-3 few
CASSPRPGTGGTEAFF TGTGCCAGCAGCCCTCGCCCCGGGACAGGGGGAACTGAAGCTTTCTTT TRBJ1-1 TRBD1 TRBV7-6 few
CASSLNPPGGSSYNEQFF TGTGCCAGCAGCTTAAACCCCCCCGGGGGGAGCTCCTACAATGAGCAGTTCTTC TRBJ2-1 TRBD2 TRBV7-3 NA
CAWSANGQGTLHF TGTGCCTGGAGTGCGAACGGGCAGGGCACCCTCCACTTT TRBJ1-6 NA TRBV30 NA
CASSGRGGGYNSPLHF TGTGCCAGCAGCGGAAGAGGGGGCGGCTATAATTCACCCCTCCACTTT TRBJ1-6 TRBD1 TRBV9 NA